Following are 17 T cell receptor beta chains from one sample sequenced in a study of blood T cells in healthy people across ages (dated by TCRdb to about 2015). Receptors were amplified or captured by 5' RACE. Sequencing was carried out with an Illumina HiSeq 2500. A second roughly 6 to 12 cycle PCR used a sample-barcoded 5' primer and a J-beta primer mix. Using fastp trimming at Q25 and MiXCR clonotype assembly, TCRdb reanalyzed the public sequencing data and kept in-frame beta chains. Entries are consolidated by CDR3 protein sequence, retaining the most common genes and DNA. The sample records 750,000 to 850,000 distinct CDR3 sequences, 20% to 25% of which are singletons. The ten largest clonotypes hold approximately 3.7% of the sample. The same specimen was also included in a second study, on T cells of mothers and their children.

Sequencing was carried out using blood. All receptors derive from a boy aged 10-17 years in good health.

This clonotype was observed a few times. This chain links TRBV11-2 with TRBJ2-2; a possible D gene is TRBD2 (5 bases). Germline CDR1 reads SGHAT; CDR2 reads FQNNGV. Trimming stripped 0 bases from V and 6 bases from J, with 11 bases between. The CDR3 spans 15 residues. As DNA, the CDR3 is TGTGCCAGCAGCTTAGATTACCGGGGTCCCGGGGAGCTGTTTTTT. Its protein product is CASSLDYRGPGELFF.

The chain links TRBV20-1 to TRBJ1-5; D is unclear. The germline CDR1 and CDR2 sequences are DFQATT and SNEGSKA (reference sequence). The CDR3 has 15 residues. V was pared by 5 bases and J by 0 bases, with 14 bases between. The CDR3 nucleotides are TGCAGTGCTGCCCTAACGACACTTAGCAATCAGCCCCAGCATTTT. This translates into CSAALTTLSNQPQHF.

This clonotype was picked up a small number of times. This rearrangement joins TRBV4-3 to TRBJ2-5; D ambiguous. Germline CDR1 LGHNA, CDR2 YSLEER. There are 15 residues in the CDR3. With 1 base removed from V and 2 bases from J, the gap between germline ends came to 11 bases. CDR3 sequence: CASSQGPAPQETQYF. The CDR3 DNA reads TGCGCCAGCAGCCAAGGCCCAGCACCGCAAGAGACCCAGTACTTC.

Many counts were recorded for this clonotype. The rearrangement links TRBV28 to TRBJ2-3; TRBD2 is a possible D gene (5 bases). The CDR3 has 14 residues. Looked up from germline, CDR1 is MDHEN and CDR2 is SYDVKM. V lost 3 bases to trimming and J lost 4 bases, with 11 bases between them. CDR3 DNA sequence: TGTGCCAGCAGTTTTGTCAGCGGTTCAGATACGCAGTATTTT. Translated: CASSFVSGSDTQYF.

The J gene is TRBJ2-7, the V gene TRBV19; no definite D call. V lost 7 bases, J lost 1 base, and 11 bases lay in between. There are 13 residues in the CDR3. Germline CDR1 is LNHDA and CDR2 is SQIVND (reference sequence). The CDR3: CASKLEGSYEQYF. In DNA form, the CDR3 reads TGTGCCAGTAAGTTGGAAGGTTCCTACGAGCAGTACTTC.

This clonotype was detected a few times. J is TRBJ1-2 and V is TRBV6-5; D might be TRBD1 (6 bases). The length of the CDR3 is 14 residues. Germline CDR1 MNHEY, CDR2 SVGAGI. Deletions cut 0 bases from V and 5 bases from J, with 10 bases between. CDR3 region: CASSYSGGRYGYTF. CDR3 DNA: TGTGCCAGCAGTTACTCAGGGGGTCGGTATGGCTACACCTTC.

The V call is TRBV7-6, the J call TRBJ2-7; 8 bases match TRBD1. CDR3 length: 14 amino acids. The V gene's germline CDR1 is SGHVS and CDR2 FNYEAQ. Losses at the gene ends were 5 bases for V and 6 bases for J; bases not matched to a gene: 9. CDR3 coding DNA: TGTGCCAGCAGCCCGAACGGACAGGGCGGCGAGCAGTACTTC. It encodes CASSPNGQGGEQYF.

A few counts support this clonotype. An end of the junction does not agree with germline; a read error may underlie this. V and J are TRBV6-2 or TRBV6-3 and TRBJ2-7, with TRBD2 as a possible D gene (6 bases). The CDR3 is 17 residues long. Germline V gene data show CDR1 as MNHEY and CDR2 as SVGEGT. CDR3 DNA sequence: TGTGTCAGCAGTTACCTTCAGACGACGGGAGTGGGCTACGAGCAGTACTTC. Its translation is CVSSYLQTTGVGYEQYF.

Here the CDR3 DNA reads TGCAGCGCTGACAAGTGCATGAACACTGAAGCTTTCTTT. Encoded protein: CSADKCMNTEAFF. The V gene is TRBV29-1, the J gene TRBJ1-1; D not resolved. The CDR3 length is 13 residues. With 7 bases removed from V and 0 bases from J, the gap between germline ends came to 12 bases. Germline assignment: CDR1 SQVTM and CDR2 ANQGSEA.

This clonotype was recorded once. The chain combines TRBV7-2 with TRBJ1-2; tentative D call: TRBD1 (5 bases). V was cut by 5 bases and J by 3 bases, with 13 bases left in between. Germline V gene sequence: CDR1 SGHTA, CDR2 FQGNSA. There are 14 residues in the CDR3. The CDR3 sequence: CASSPPGPYYGYTF. The CDR3 DNA sequence: TGTGCCAGCAGCCCCCCAGGGCCTTACTATGGCTACACCTTC.

The gene calls are TRBV2 and TRBJ2-5; 15 positions match TRBD2. TRBJ2-1 matches the DNA end more closely, so the J call is doubtful. CDR1 is SNHLY, CDR2 FYNNEI, per germline. The CDR3 is made up of 18 amino acids. CDR3 sequence (DNA): TGTGCCAGCAGTGAAGGGACTAGCGGGGGGGCCTTTTTGGATGAGCAGTTCTTC. It specifies CASSEGTSGGAFLDEQFF.

This clonotype was recorded a few times. The gene calls are TRBV29-1 and TRBJ2-1; D gene unclear. V dropped 4 bases and J dropped 5 bases, with 12 bases sitting between them. The CDR3 spans 13 residues. Germline CDR1 SQVTM, CDR2 ANQGSEA. CDR3: CSVGHWVNNEQFF. CDR3 nucleotide sequence: TGCAGCGTTGGGCACTGGGTAAACAATGAGCAGTTCTTC.

There are a few counts of this clonotype. This chain uses TRBV24-1 with TRBJ2-3; 11 bases are a match to TRBD2. The CDR3 length is 17 residues. V shed 3 bases, J shed 2 bases, and the junction held 6 bases outside the gene matches. Germline V gene sequence: CDR1 KGHDR, CDR2 SFDVKD. The CDR3 DNA sequence: TGTGCCACCAGTGATGCAGCGACTAGCGGGATCACAGATACGCAGTATTTT. As protein: CATSDAATSGITDTQYF.

The chain employs TRBV5-5 and TRBJ2-1; TRBD2 matches 7 bases. This CDR3 has 15 residues. J was trimmed by 9 bases and V by 0 bases; bases with no gene match: 9. Germline CDR1 reads SGHKS; CDR2 reads YYEKEE (reference sequence). CDR3 loop: CASSLVRGSSGEQFF. The CDR3 nucleotides are TGTGCCAGCAGCTTGGTGCGGGGGTCTTCGGGTGAGCAGTTCTTC.

This clonotype was seen a handful of times. This chain joins TRBV24-1 and TRBJ2-1; 9 positions match TRBD1. This CDR3 has 17 amino acids. J lost 3 bases, V lost 3 bases, and 8 bases had no gene match. The germline gives CDR1 KGHDR, CDR2 SFDVKD. Here the CDR3 reads CATSDALGQGNYNEQFF. The CDR3 DNA follows: TGTGCCACCAGTGATGCCCTCGGACAGGGGAACTACAATGAGCAGTTCTTC.

This clonotype was counted a few times. The chain recombines TRBV28 with TRBJ1-2, with 8 bases lining up with TRBD1. Germline lookup yields CDR1 MDHEN and CDR2 SYDVKM. The CDR3 contains 13 residues. Trimming at V came to 6 bases and at J to 7 bases, leaving 7 bases not matched to a gene. CDR3 sequence reads: CASSLTGVVGYTF. DNA of the CDR3: TGTGCCAGCAGCCTGACAGGGGTCGTTGGCTACACCTTC.

This clonotype was seen a handful of times. The chain combines TRBV6-2 or TRBV6-3 with TRBJ2-5, with 7 nucleotides matching TRBD2. The J segment lost 7 bases and the V segment lost 5 bases, leaving 16 bases of the junction unmatched. This CDR3 spans 16 amino acids. Germline V lookup: CDR1 MNHEY, CDR2 SVGEGT. The CDR3 DNA reads as TGTGCCAGCAGTCAGACTCGGACTAGTCCCTACGGGACCCAGTACTTC. It specifies CASSQTRTSPYGTQYF.